The 2 T cell receptor beta chains below come from one sample, sequenced in a study of a mutant IDH1 vaccine in newly diagnosed glioma (dated by TCRdb to the early 2020s). The antigens for these receptors are not known. The library came from the immunoSEQ multiplex PCR assay. Not all clones reach the TCRdb copy of this immuneACCESS table, which keeps in-frame sequences only. Checked studies attribute under half of the gap to unresolved V genes and leave the rest unexplained. This sample comprises about 120,000 clones, roughly 88% of them detected only once. The top ten constitute 0.55% to 0.7% of the sample. In light of the paper, this sample's time point label describes: week 11, during vaccination. Every vaccine dose consisted of 300 ug of a 20-mer mutant IDH1 peptide in Montanide, administered subcutaneously together with topical imiquimod. The starting material was PBMCs, obtained from a glioma patient whose treatment included an IDH1 peptide vaccine. The origin of the receptors is a woman aged 45-65 years with glioma.

The chain is built from TRBV5-1 and TRBJ2-5; 10 nucleotides line up with TRBD1. Germline values: CDR1 SGHRS, CDR2 YFSETQ. V dropped 2 bases and J dropped 3; count of bases not matched to a gene: 4. The CDR3 totals 15 residues. CDR3 residues: CASSFLGQGKETQYF. The CDR3 DNA is TGCGCCAGCAGCTTTTTGGGACAGGGGAAAGAGACCCAGTACTTC.

The chain carries TRBV4-2 and TRBJ2-1; 12 nucleotides line up with TRBD2. Germline V lookup: CDR1 LGHNA, CDR2 YNFKEQ. With 8 bases clipped from V and 9 bases from J, the junction kept 8 bases outside the gene matches. The CDR3 runs 14 residues. This chain's CDR3 is CASGGTSGLGEQFF. The CDR3 DNA is TGTGCCAGCGGAGGGACTAGCGGGTTGGGTGAGCAGTTCTTC.